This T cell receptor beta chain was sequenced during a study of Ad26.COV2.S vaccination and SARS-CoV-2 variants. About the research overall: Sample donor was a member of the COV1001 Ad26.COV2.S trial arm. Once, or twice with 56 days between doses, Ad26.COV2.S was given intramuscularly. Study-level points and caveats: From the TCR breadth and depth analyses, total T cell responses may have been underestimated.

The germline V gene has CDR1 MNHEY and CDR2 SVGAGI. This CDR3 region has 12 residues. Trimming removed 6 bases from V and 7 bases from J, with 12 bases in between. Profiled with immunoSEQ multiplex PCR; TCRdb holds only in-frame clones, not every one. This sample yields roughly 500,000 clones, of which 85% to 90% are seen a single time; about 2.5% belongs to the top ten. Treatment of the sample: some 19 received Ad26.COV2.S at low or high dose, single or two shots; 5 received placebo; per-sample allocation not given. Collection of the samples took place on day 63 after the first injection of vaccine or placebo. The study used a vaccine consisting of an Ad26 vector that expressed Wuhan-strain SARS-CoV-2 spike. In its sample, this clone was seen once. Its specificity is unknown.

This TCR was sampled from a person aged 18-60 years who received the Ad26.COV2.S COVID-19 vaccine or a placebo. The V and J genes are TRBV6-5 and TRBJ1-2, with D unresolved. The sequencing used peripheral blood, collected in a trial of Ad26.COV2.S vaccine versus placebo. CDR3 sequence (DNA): TGTGCCAGCAGGACGGCGGGTATTGGCTACACCTTC. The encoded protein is CASRTAGIGYTF.